The clone carrying this T cell receptor (beta chain) has more than one count but fewer than ten. Its antigen is currently unknown. Expressed TCRB transcripts were sequenced because the isolated RNA had all been reverse transcribed beforehand. Assay used: immunoSEQ multiplex PCR; TCRdb lists only in-frame clones, some missing. The sample has approximately 150,000 clones, about 10% seen once. The entry originates in a study of beta chain features in type 1 diabetes. Study findings and constraints: Unsettled here was the matter of whether HLA type influences TCRB rearrangement.

This CDR3 is 16 amino acids long. Germline CDR1 reads SGHDT; CDR2 reads YYEEEE. Trimming at V came to 3 bases and at J to 0 bases, leaving 8 bases not matched to a gene. V usage is TRBV5-6 and J usage is TRBJ1-2; 7 bases map to TRBD1. Material: naive CD4+ T cells from blood. This receptor was obtained from a man aged 18 to 35 in good health. The CDR3 nucleotides read TGTGCCAGCAGCTCCACGGACAGGCTAGCTAACTATGGCTACACCTTC. It specifies CASSSTDRLANYGYTF.